Listed here are 24 T cell receptor beta chains from one sample, sequenced in a study of T cells after yellow fever vaccination. TCRdb re-called the 5' RACE reads with MiXCR, one entry per CDR3 protein. The data contain fewer than 500,000 distinct CDR3 sequences, 18% of them singletons. Specimen: PBMCs, collected before the yellow fever booster vaccination. These TCRs come from a man between 18 and 35 years old who received the YFV17D yellow fever vaccine.

This chain joins TRBV6-5 and TRBJ2-5; 8 bases match TRBD2. V gave up 6 bases and J gave up 5 bases; unmatched junction bases: 11. Germline values: CDR1 MNHEY, CDR2 SVGAGI. CDR3 length equals 15 residues. DNA of the CDR3: TGTGCCAGCAGAAGACGGGGGGGCCCCCTGGAGACCCAGTACTTC. Protein product: CASRRRGGPLETQYF.

This clonotype occurred a few times. The rearrangement links TRBV6-6 to TRBJ2-7; D not resolved. This CDR3 region has 16 residues. Germline V lookup: CDR1 MNHNY, CDR2 SVGAGI (reference sequence). With 0 bases removed from V and 3 bases from J, the gap between germline ends came to 15 bases. The CDR3 loop reads CASSYSGRSYVYEQYF. DNA of the CDR3: TGTGCCAGCAGTTACTCGGGCCGATCTTATGTCTACGAGCAGTACTTC.

This clonotype has just a few counts. The V call is TRBV18, the J call TRBJ2-6, with 10 bases fitting TRBD1. Trimming cost V 4 bases and J 0 bases; bases outside gene matches: 6. The CDR3 contains 18 residues. Germline CDR1 KGHSH, CDR2 LQKENI. The CDR3 DNA sequence: TGTGCCAGCTCACAGTGGACAGGGGGTATCTCTGGGGCCAACGTCCTGACTTTC. Protein sequence: CASSQWTGGISGANVLTF. Using reference TRBV18 and TRBJ2-6 for the parts outside the CDR3, the full variable domain is NAGVMQNPRHLVRRRGQEARLRCSPMKGHSHVYWYRQLPEEGLKFMVYLQKENIIDESGMPKERFSAEFPKEGPSILRIQQVVRGDSAAYFCASSQWTGGISGANVLTFGAGSRLTVL.

In this sample, this clonotype turned up a few times. The chain joins TRBV7-8 to TRBJ2-3; possible D gene TRBD2, 5 bases. The CDR3 sequence is 13 residues long. V was clipped by 4 bases and J by 3 bases, with 8 bases between them. Per the germline V gene, CDR1 is SGHVS and CDR2 is FQNEAQ. DNA of the CDR3: TGTGCCAGCAGCTCGTGGAGGACAGATACGCAGTATTTT. Its translation: CASSSWRTDTQYF. The full variable domain, in which reference TRBV7-8 and TRBJ2-3 provide the parts outside the CDR3, is GAGVSQSPRYKVAKRGQDVALRCDPISGHVSLFWYQQALGQGPEFLTYFQNEAQLDKSGLPSDRFFAERPEGSVSTLKIQRTQQEDSAVYLCASSSWRTDTQYFGPGTRLTVL.

Comment on this clonotype: Germline is not matched at one junction end, which may reflect a read error. The rearrangement joins TRBV6-5 to TRBJ1-2; no reliable D call. Germline V gene lookup returns CDR1 MNHEY and CDR2 SVGAGI. The CDR3 extends over 15 amino acids. The CDR3 coding sequence is TGTGCCAGCAGTTACTCTCGTCGGCCAGGCTCGCCTCTTCAGTTC. Its translation: CASSYSRRPGSPLQF.

The genes are TRBV6-6 and TRBJ1-2, with TRBD1 matching 9 bases. The CDR3 has 17 residues. V dropped 4 bases and J dropped 0; count of bases not matched to a gene: 9. Germline V gene lookup returns CDR1 MNHNY and CDR2 SVGAGI (reference sequence). The CDR3 sequence is CASSSFMGQGSNYGYTF. In nucleotides, the CDR3 is TGTGCCAGCAGTTCCTTTATGGGACAGGGCTCTAACTATGGCTACACCTTC.

The rearrangement joins TRBV4-1 to TRBJ1-1, with D unresolved. Germline CDR1 is MGHRA and CDR2 is YSYEKL. The CDR3 is 14 amino acids. V dropped 5 bases and J dropped 5 bases, with 15 bases sitting between them. In nucleotides, the CDR3 is TGCGCCAGCAGCAAAGCCGGGGTTCGAACTGAAGCTTTCTTT. Translation gives CASSKAGVRTEAFF.

This chain joins TRBV12-3 or TRBV12-4 and TRBJ1-2; D may be TRBD1 (6 bases). This CDR3 region has 14 residues. V lost 6 bases to trimming and J lost 4 bases, with 15 bases between them. The DNA of the CDR3 is TGTGCCAGCAGGAGTACAGGGATCTCCTATGGCTACACCTTC. This gives the protein CASRSTGISYGYTF.

This clonotype has a handful of counts. The rearrangement joins TRBV7-2 to TRBJ1-2; 8 bases map to TRBD1. CDR1 is SGHTA, CDR2 FQGNSA, per germline. The junction had 9 bases not matched to a gene; V was cut back by 5 bases and J by 4 bases. The CDR3 totals 15 residues. CDR3 in amino acids: CASSPGQETRYGYTF. The CDR3 nucleotides read TGTGCCAGCAGCCCGGGACAGGAAACGCGCTATGGCTACACCTTC. Complete variable domain (other parts from reference TRBV7-2 and TRBJ1-2): GAGVSQSPSNKVTEKGKDVELRCDPISGHTALYWYRQSLGQGLEFLIYFQGNSAPDKSGLPSDRFSAERTGGSVSTLTIQRTQQEDSAVYLCASSPGQETRYGYTFGSGTRLTVV.

The chain links TRBV20-1 to TRBJ2-7; D unresolved. V gave up 1 base and J gave up 2 bases, with 15 bases separating them. The length of the CDR3 is 15 residues. CDR1 and CDR2 from the germline V gene are DFQATT and SNEGSKA (reference sequence). CDR3 sequence: CSARVGLGRAYEQYF. The CDR3 bases are TGCAGTGCTAGAGTTGGTCTCGGTAGGGCCTACGAGCAGTACTTC.

This rearrangement joins TRBV4-3 to TRBJ2-7; D gene unclear. CDR1 is LGHNA, CDR2 YSLEER, per germline. The CDR3 spans 15 residues. V dropped 1 base and J dropped 3 bases, with 13 bases sitting between them. CDR3 bases: TGCGCCAGCAGCCAAGCGGTTCAGGCAGACTACGAGCAGTACTTC. This sequence encodes CASSQAVQADYEQYF.

The genes are TRBV12-3 or TRBV12-4 and TRBJ2-3, with TRBD2 matching over 11 bases. J lost 5 bases, V lost 9 bases, and 7 bases had no gene match. The CDR3 sequence is 14 residues long. As DNA, the CDR3 is TGTGCCAGTCTACCGGGACTAGCGGTAGATACGCAGTATTTT. It specifies CASLPGLAVDTQYF.

This clonotype came up a few times. V gene TRBV27 combines with J gene TRBJ2-1, with no clear D. The CDR3 loop spans 13 amino acids. Per the germline V gene, CDR1 is MNHEY and CDR2 is SMNVEV (reference sequence). V was trimmed by 8 bases and J by 4 bases, leaving 12 bases between them. CDR3 protein: CASVGGSYNEQFF. The CDR3 DNA is TGTGCCAGCGTAGGTGGATCGTACAATGAGCAGTTCTTC.

This clonotype was observed a few times. The V call is TRBV4-3, the J call TRBJ1-2; perhaps TRBD1 as D (5 bases). The CDR3 spans 15 residues. The V and J ends lost 0 bases and 2 bases respectively, with 10 bases between them. Germline V lookup: CDR1 LGHNA, CDR2 YSLEER. CDR3 bases: TGCGCCAGCAGCCAAGATCGGGGGGGAAACTATGGCTACACCTTC. It codes for CASSQDRGGNYGYTF.

This clonotype was seen more than once but under ten times. V and J are TRBV6-5 and TRBJ1-1; perhaps TRBD1 as D (5 bases). The V end lost 4 bases, the J end lost 3 bases, and 15 bases lay between the germline ends. In germline, CDR1 is MNHEY, CDR2 SVGAGI. This CDR3 region has 15 residues. DNA of the CDR3: TGTGCCAGCAGTTCCCATCCCGGGACGGACACTGAAGCTTTCTTT. Its translation: CASSSHPGTDTEAFF.

This clonotype has more than one count but fewer than ten. The chain employs TRBV3-1 and TRBJ2-5; D is perhaps TRBD1 or TRBD2 (5 bases each). The CDR3 contains 17 residues. Per germline, CDR1 LGHDT and CDR2 YNNKEL (reference sequence). V lost 7 bases to trimming and J lost 1 base, with 22 bases between them. For the CDR3, the DNA is TGTGCCAGCACCAAACTACCTCGGCAGAGGGGCCAAGAGACCCAGTACTTC. Translated, it gives CASTKLPRQRGQETQYF.

In its sample, this clonotype was seen a few times. CDR3 coding DNA: TGTGCCAGCACCCCCCCGGGGGTGTATAACTATGGCTACACCTTC. Protein: CASTPPGVYNYGYTF. V and J are TRBV28 and TRBJ1-2; tentatively, D is TRBD1 (5 bases). Trimming shortened V by 7 bases and J by 1 base, and 16 bases separated the two germline ends. The CDR3 spans 15 residues. Germline V CDR1 and CDR2: MDHEN, SYDVKM.

The chain links TRBV6-5 to TRBJ1-1; D not certain. The V gene lost 4 bases and the J gene lost 6 bases, with 12 bases spanning the gap. CDR3 length: 13 residues. Germline lookup yields CDR1 MNHEY and CDR2 SVGAGI. CDR3 amino acids: CASSSRVIAEAFF. The CDR3 region has the DNA TGTGCCAGCAGTTCGAGGGTAATCGCTGAAGCTTTCTTT.

There are a few counts of this clonotype. The CDR3 nucleotides read TGCGCCAGCAGCCAGCAACTAGCGCGAGCCCAAGAGACCCAGTACTTC. This codes for CASSQQLARAQETQYF. V is TRBV4-3 and J is TRBJ2-5; the match to TRBD2 covers 7 bases. Losses at the gene ends were 3 bases for V and 1 base for J; bases not matched to a gene: 8. From germline, CDR1 is LGHNA and CDR2 YSLEER. The CDR3 covers 16 residues.

V and J are TRBV7-2 and TRBJ2-7; D is unresolved. The CDR3 is 15 residues long. CDR1 and CDR2 (germline): SGHTA, FQGNSA. V gave up 0 bases and J gave up 3 bases, with 12 bases separating them. CDR3 amino acids: CASSLAITHSYEQYF. The CDR3 DNA sequence: TGTGCCAGCAGCTTAGCTATCACACACAGCTACGAGCAGTACTTC.

The gene calls are TRBV20-1 and TRBJ2-3; TRBD2 matches at 9 bases. Trimming took 6 bases from V and 7 from J; bases not matched to a gene: 11. The CDR3 totals 14 residues. CDR1 is DFQATT, CDR2 SNEGSKA, per germline (reference sequence). In DNA form, the CDR3 reads TGCAGTGCCGTGCGGGCGGGGGGGCTGAATACGCAGTATTTT. This codes for CSAVRAGGLNTQYF.

The sample holds a few counts of this clonotype. The gene calls are TRBV20-1 and TRBJ2-5; D remains ambiguous. The CDR3 totals 10 residues. Trimming cost V 2 bases and J 5 bases, with 3 bases left between them. The germline V gene encodes CDR1 DFQATT and CDR2 SNEGSKA (reference sequence). The CDR3 region is CSARMETQYF. In DNA form, the CDR3 reads TGCAGTGCTAGAATGGAGACCCAGTACTTC.

Judged by abundance, this clonotype is medium-sized (0.01 to 0.1%). The chain recombines TRBV7-3 with TRBJ2-1; D is perhaps TRBD1 or TRBD2 (5 bases each). V was shortened by 5 bases and J by 4 bases, with 15 bases between the two germline ends. CDR3 length equals 15 residues. CDR1 is SGHTA, CDR2 FQGTGA, per germline. The CDR3 here is CASSRGASGYNEQFF. CDR3 nucleotides: TGTGCCAGCAGCCGAGGGGCCTCCGGGTACAATGAGCAGTTCTTC.

J is TRBJ2-5 and V is TRBV20-1, with 10 bases aligning to TRBD2. V shed 8 bases, J shed 6 bases, and the junction held 6 bases outside the gene matches. The CDR3 loop spans 12 amino acids. The germline V gene has CDR1 DFQATT and CDR2 SNEGSKA (reference sequence). The CDR3 nucleotides are TGCAGTATAATAGCGGGGGGAAAGACCCAGTACTTC. This translates into CSIIAGGKTQYF.